The rows below give T cell receptor beta chains drawn from one sample of a study of CD8 T cells in Susac syndrome. TCRdb independently ran MiXCR on the immunoSEQ multiplex PCR reads; one entry per CDR3 protein. Of over 150,000 distinct CDR3 sequences detected, roughly 94% appear once; the ten largest clones hold 0.099%. The sequenced sample was CD4+ T cells from PBMCs. These receptors were taken from a human donor with Susac syndrome. Each CDR3 is given with its conserved first and last residue. Each record gives: J gene, V gene, clone size, D gene, CDR3 protein, CDR3 DNA. The D gene is left open where the match is weak. Clone size, where shown, is once, few, many, or a class for clones that have expanded.

j_gene: TRBJ2-2; v_gene: TRBV5-8; abundance: NA; d_gene: NA; CDR3aa: CASSLWLNTGELFF; CDR3nt: TGTGCCAGCAGCTTGTGGCTGAACACCGGGGAGCTGTTTTTT
j_gene: TRBJ1-3; v_gene: TRBV3-1; abundance: NA; d_gene: NA; CDR3aa: CASSQGGRRGNTIYF; CDR3nt: TGTGCCAGCAGCCAAGGGGGGCGAAGAGGAAACACCATATATTTT
j_gene: TRBJ1-2; v_gene: TRBV7-3; abundance: NA; d_gene: NA; CDR3aa: CASSLMPGDGYTF; CDR3nt: TGTGCCAGCAGCTTAATGCCCGGGGACGGCTACACCTTC
j_gene: TRBJ1-1; v_gene: TRBV6-2/TRBV6-3; abundance: NA; d_gene: NA; CDR3aa: CASSHDSSTEAFF; CDR3nt: TGTGCCAGCAGTCACGACAGCTCCACTGAAGCTTTCTTT
j_gene: TRBJ2-7; v_gene: TRBV28; abundance: NA; d_gene: NA; CDR3aa: CASRSGGREQYF; CDR3nt: TGTGCCAGCCGTAGCGGAGGGAGGGAGCAGTACTTC
j_gene: TRBJ1-4; v_gene: TRBV29-1; abundance: NA; d_gene: NA; CDR3aa: CSARDNRNEKLFF; CDR3nt: TGCAGCGCACGGGACAACCGTAATGAAAAACTGTTTTTT
j_gene: TRBJ2-1; v_gene: TRBV29-1; abundance: NA; d_gene: NA; CDR3aa: CSVFMQGLGEQFF; CDR3nt: TGCAGCGTGTTTATGCAGGGGTTGGGTGAGCAGTTCTTC
j_gene: TRBJ1-2; v_gene: TRBV6-5; abundance: NA; d_gene: TRBD1; CDR3aa: CASSGDSGNGYTF; CDR3nt: TGTGCCAGCAGTGGGGACAGTGGGAATGGCTACACCTTC
j_gene: TRBJ1-5; v_gene: TRBV30; abundance: NA; d_gene: NA; CDR3aa: CAWRLQGGNQPQHF; CDR3nt: TGTGCCTGGAGACTTCAGGGAGGCAATCAGCCCCAGCATTTT
j_gene: TRBJ2-1; v_gene: TRBV20-1; abundance: NA; d_gene: TRBD1; CDR3aa: CSARTGGINEQFF; CDR3nt: TGCAGTGCCCGGACAGGGGGGATCAATGAGCAGTTCTTC
j_gene: TRBJ2-3; v_gene: TRBV15; abundance: NA; d_gene: NA; CDR3aa: CATSGQDTQYF; CDR3nt: TGTGCCACCAGCGGCCAGGATACGCAGTATTTT
j_gene: TRBJ1-5; v_gene: TRBV29-1; abundance: NA; d_gene: TRBD1; CDR3aa: CSVGQGREPQHF; CDR3nt: TGCAGCGTCGGACAGGGAAGGGAGCCCCAGCATTTT
j_gene: TRBJ2-7; v_gene: TRBV12-3/TRBV12-4; abundance: once; d_gene: NA; CDR3aa: CASSSEVGEQYF; CDR3nt: TGTGCCAGCAGTTCCGAGGTTGGCGAGCAGTACTTC
j_gene: TRBJ2-1; v_gene: TRBV9; abundance: NA; d_gene: NA; CDR3aa: CASSVGQANEQFF; CDR3nt: TGTGCCAGCAGCGTAGGGCAGGCCAATGAGCAGTTCTTC
j_gene: TRBJ1-1; v_gene: TRBV29-1; abundance: once; d_gene: NA; CDR3aa: CSVEPSSNEAFF; CDR3nt: TGCAGCGTCGAACCCAGCTCAAATGAAGCTTTCTTT
j_gene: TRBJ2-2; v_gene: TRBV7-9; abundance: once; d_gene: NA; CDR3aa: CASSLGGREPTGELFF; CDR3nt: TGTGCCAGCAGCTTGGGTGGCAGGGAACCCACCGGGGAGCTGTTTTTT
j_gene: TRBJ2-5; v_gene: TRBV7-9; abundance: once; d_gene: NA; CDR3aa: CASSLAVETQYF; CDR3nt: TGTGCCAGCAGCTTAGCTGTGGAGACCCAGTACTTC
j_gene: TRBJ1-5; v_gene: TRBV28; abundance: NA; d_gene: TRBD1; CDR3aa: CASSGDSHNQPQHF; CDR3nt: TGTGCCAGCAGCGGGGACAGCCACAATCAGCCCCAGCATTTT
j_gene: TRBJ2-3; v_gene: TRBV11-2; abundance: NA; d_gene: TRBD2; CDR3aa: CASSPLRGDADTQYF; CDR3nt: TGTGCCAGCAGCCCTTTACGGGGGGACGCTGATACGCAGTATTTT
j_gene: TRBJ1-4; v_gene: TRBV25-1; abundance: once; d_gene: NA; CDR3aa: CASSDRGATNEKLFF; CDR3nt: TGTGCCAGCAGTGACAGGGGTGCAACTAATGAAAAACTGTTTTTT
j_gene: TRBJ2-7; v_gene: TRBV12-3/TRBV12-4; abundance: once; d_gene: TRBD1; CDR3aa: CASRTTGGYEQYF; CDR3nt: TGTGCCAGCAGGACGACAGGGGGCTACGAGCAGTACTTC
j_gene: TRBJ2-5; v_gene: TRBV2; abundance: NA; d_gene: NA; CDR3aa: CASSEMRVETQYF; CDR3nt: TGTGCCAGCAGTGAAATGAGGGTGGAGACCCAGTACTTC
j_gene: TRBJ1-5; v_gene: TRBV7-8; abundance: NA; d_gene: TRBD1; CDR3aa: CASRTGDHQPQHF; CDR3nt: TGTGCCAGCAGAACAGGGGATCATCAGCCCCAGCATTTT
j_gene: TRBJ1-4; v_gene: TRBV5-1; abundance: NA; d_gene: TRBD1; CDR3aa: CASSLEGTGGRNKKLFF; CDR3nt: TGCGCCAGCAGCTTGGAAGGGACAGGGGGCCGTAATAAAAAACTGTTTTTT
j_gene: TRBJ2-5; v_gene: TRBV3-1; abundance: NA; d_gene: TRBD2; CDR3aa: CASSQDPPSGGEETQYF; CDR3nt: TGTGCCAGCAGCCAAGATCCCCCTAGCGGGGGGGAGGAGACCCAGTACTTC
j_gene: TRBJ2-3; v_gene: TRBV5-6; abundance: NA; d_gene: NA; CDR3aa: CASSLFTDTQYF; CDR3nt: TGTGCCAGCAGCTTGTTCACAGATACGCAGTATTTT
j_gene: TRBJ1-5; v_gene: TRBV11-1; abundance: NA; d_gene: TRBD1; CDR3aa: CASSLVGVPGQGAWSNQPQHF; CDR3nt: TGTGCCAGCAGCTTAGTAGGGGTGCCGGGACAGGGGGCTTGGAGCAATCAGCCCCAGCATTTT
j_gene: TRBJ2-7; v_gene: TRBV6-6; abundance: NA; d_gene: NA; CDR3aa: CASSPGPSEQYF; CDR3nt: TGTGCCAGCAGCCCCGGACCTAGCGAGCAGTACTTC
j_gene: TRBJ2-1; v_gene: TRBV4-3; abundance: NA; d_gene: NA; CDR3aa: CASSQDNGIYNEQFF; CDR3nt: TGCGCCAGCAGCCAAGATAACGGAATCTACAATGAGCAGTTCTTC
j_gene: TRBJ1-1; v_gene: TRBV30; abundance: NA; d_gene: NA; CDR3aa: CAWSGLNTEAFF; CDR3nt: TGTGCCTGGAGTGGACTAAACACTGAAGCTTTCTTT
j_gene: TRBJ2-3; v_gene: TRBV12-3/TRBV12-4; abundance: NA; d_gene: NA; CDR3aa: CASSLGVDTQYF; CDR3nt: TGTGCCAGCAGTTTAGGAGTAGATACGCAGTATTTT
j_gene: TRBJ2-7; v_gene: TRBV19; abundance: NA; d_gene: TRBD1; CDR3aa: CASSFSGTGISEQYF; CDR3nt: TGTGCCAGTAGTTTCTCCGGGACAGGGATAAGCGAGCAGTACTTC
j_gene: TRBJ1-2; v_gene: TRBV13; abundance: NA; d_gene: TRBD1; CDR3aa: CASSLTGVDDVNYGYTF; CDR3nt: TGTGCCAGCAGCCTGACAGGGGTGGACGACGTCAACTATGGCTACACCTTC
j_gene: TRBJ2-7; v_gene: TRBV6-6; abundance: NA; d_gene: NA; CDR3aa: CASSYVGQGSVGQYF; CDR3nt: TGTGCCAGCAGTTATGTTGGGCAGGGAAGCGTCGGGCAGTACTTC
j_gene: TRBJ2-3; v_gene: TRBV6-5; abundance: NA; d_gene: NA; CDR3aa: CASSYSLGAGTDTQYF; CDR3nt: TGTGCCAGCAGTTACAGCCTTGGGGCTGGTACAGATACGCAGTATTTT
j_gene: TRBJ1-2; v_gene: TRBV7-9; abundance: once; d_gene: NA; CDR3aa: CASSAGENYGYTF; CDR3nt: TGTGCCAGCAGCGCCGGAGAGAACTATGGCTACACCTTC
j_gene: TRBJ1-1; v_gene: TRBV5-6; abundance: NA; d_gene: TRBD1; CDR3aa: CASSSPWGTVSNTEAFF; CDR3nt: TGTGCCAGCAGCTCCCCTTGGGGGACAGTGTCGAACACTGAAGCTTTCTTT
j_gene: TRBJ2-6; v_gene: TRBV4-1; abundance: few; d_gene: NA; CDR3aa: CASSRSNSGANVLTF; CDR3nt: TGCGCCAGCAGCCGGAGTAACTCTGGGGCCAACGTCCTGACTTTC
j_gene: TRBJ2-7; v_gene: TRBV7-2; abundance: few; d_gene: TRBD1; CDR3aa: CASSSTGSYEQYF; CDR3nt: TGTGCCAGCAGTTCGACAGGGTCCTACGAGCAGTACTTC
j_gene: TRBJ2-1; v_gene: TRBV12-5; abundance: NA; d_gene: NA; CDR3aa: CASGLVLLSASYNEQFF; CDR3nt: TGTGCTAGTGGTTTGGTACTTCTCTCGGCTTCCTACAATGAGCAGTTCTTC
j_gene: TRBJ1-1; v_gene: TRBV10-3; abundance: NA; d_gene: NA; CDR3aa: CAIKAVNTEAFF; CDR3nt: TGTGCCATCAAGGCAGTTAACACTGAAGCTTTCTTT
j_gene: TRBJ2-7; v_gene: TRBV4-3; abundance: once; d_gene: NA; CDR3aa: CASSQEGSSYEQYF; CDR3nt: TGCGCCAGCAGCCAAGAGGGGAGTTCCTACGAGCAGTACTTC
j_gene: TRBJ1-5; v_gene: TRBV2; abundance: NA; d_gene: NA; CDR3aa: CASSEPPQPQHF; CDR3nt: TGTGCCAGCAGTGAGCCACCTCAACCCCAGCATTTT
j_gene: TRBJ2-1; v_gene: TRBV23-1; abundance: NA; d_gene: TRBD1; CDR3aa: CASSRDRGLNNEQFF; CDR3nt: TGCGCCAGCAGCCGGGACAGAGGTCTGAACAATGAGCAGTTCTTC
j_gene: TRBJ2-1; v_gene: TRBV3-1; abundance: once; d_gene: TRBD1; CDR3aa: CASSPRTGANEQFF; CDR3nt: TGTGCCAGCAGCCCTAGGACAGGGGCGAATGAGCAGTTCTTC
j_gene: TRBJ1-2; v_gene: TRBV3-1; abundance: NA; d_gene: NA; CDR3aa: CASSQDLANIGYTF; CDR3nt: TGTGCCAGCAGCCAAGATTTGGCCAATATTGGCTACACCTTC
j_gene: TRBJ1-5; v_gene: TRBV28; abundance: NA; d_gene: NA; CDR3aa: CASSLGPLLDQPQHF; CDR3nt: TGTGCCAGCAGTTTAGGACCGCTCTTGGATCAGCCCCAGCATTTT
j_gene: TRBJ1-1; v_gene: TRBV28; abundance: NA; d_gene: NA; CDR3aa: CASRITAGNTEAFF; CDR3nt: TGTGCCAGCAGAATAACCGCAGGGAACACTGAAGCTTTCTTT